The 29 T cell receptor beta chains below were found in one sample sequenced in a study of technical replicates of blood from a handful of donors. Assay used: immunoSEQ multiplex PCR; TCRdb lists only in-frame clones, some missing. The repertoire holds approximately 69,000 clones, with around 97% as singletons. Sample: T cells isolated from PBMCs. The receptors stem from a human donor in good health.

The chain has TRBV30 and TRBJ1-2, with D perhaps TRBD1 (5 bases). Trimming pared 2 bases from V and 6 bases from J, leaving 19 bases between. CDR1 is GTSNPN and CDR2 is SVGIG in the germline V gene (reference sequence). This CDR3 has 15 residues. The CDR3 DNA follows: TGTGCCTGGAGTTCCGGGACTTCTTGGGAGAATGGCTACACCTTC. Translation gives CAWSSGTSWENGYTF. Drawing the rest from reference TRBV30 and TRBJ1-2, the complete variable domain is SQTIHQWPATLVQPVGSPLSLECTVEGTSNPNLYWYRQAAGRGLQLLFYSVGIGQISSEVPQNLSASRPQDRQFILSSKKLLLSDSGFYLCAWSSGTSWENGYTFGSGTRLTVV.

The rearrangement joins TRBV7-9 to TRBJ1-1; TRBD1 is a possible D gene (6 bases). The CDR3 extends over 14 amino acids. Trimming cost V 5 bases and J 10 bases, with 20 bases left between them. The germline V gene encodes CDR1 SEHNR and CDR2 FQNEAQ (reference sequence). CDR3: CASSDSNRVSVAFF. The CDR3 DNA reads TGTGCCAGCAGCGACTCCAACAGGGTGTCGGTAGCTTTCTTT.

This sequence joins TRBV5-1 and TRBJ2-3; TRBD1 aligns across 7 bases. The CDR3 runs to 14 residues. Germline values: CDR1 SGHRS, CDR2 YFSETQ. V dropped 4 bases and J dropped 1; count of bases not matched to a gene: 3. CDR3 bases: TGCGCCAGCAGCATAGGACAGGGCACAGATACGCAGTATTTT. It translates to CASSIGQGTDTQYF.

The chain has TRBV10-3 and TRBJ2-1; TRBD1 aligns across 9 bases. The CDR3 contains 15 residues. Germline loops: CDR1 ENHRY, CDR2 SYGVKD. With 6 bases clipped from V and 6 bases from J, the junction kept 9 bases outside the gene matches. The CDR3 is CAISAPDRGINEQFF. CDR3 nucleotides: TGTGCCATCAGCGCCCCGGACAGGGGTATCAATGAGCAGTTCTTC.

The rearrangement joins TRBV11-3 to TRBJ2-1; 9 bases match TRBD2. Germline values: CDR1 SGHNT, CDR2 YENEEA. Unmatched junction bases numbered 13, after V lost 1 base and J lost 9 bases. The CDR3 sequence is 17 residues long. The CDR3 sequence is CASSLGWREGLHSEQFF. Here the CDR3 DNA reads TGTGCCAGCAGCTTAGGTTGGCGGGAGGGCCTTCATAGTGAGCAGTTCTTC.

This chain uses TRBV28 with TRBJ1-1, with D possibly TRBD1 on 6 matching bases. Germline V lookup: CDR1 MDHEN, CDR2 SYDVKM. Trimming took off 7 bases at V and 6 bases at J, with 12 bases between the two ends. The CDR3 spans 12 residues. CDR3 sequence (DNA): TGTGCCAGCACTACAGGGTGGCCTGAAGCTTTCTTT. Its translation: CASTTGWPEAFF.

The V gene is TRBV5-8, the J gene TRBJ2-7; D not resolved. The CDR3 covers 13 residues. Germline values: CDR1 SGHTS, CDR2 YDEGEE. Trimming took off 4 bases at V and 0 bases at J, with 8 bases between the two ends. CDR3 bases: TGTGCCAGCAGCCGGTATAGCTCCTACGAGCAGTACTTC. Its translation is CASSRYSSYEQYF.

The gene calls are TRBV28 and TRBJ2-3, with D unclear. The germline V and J ends were trimmed by 7 bases and 4 bases, with 9 bases remaining between them. Germline V gives CDR1 MDHEN, CDR2 SYDVKM. The CDR3 is 12 amino acids. In nucleotides, the CDR3 is TGTGCCAGCATCTCGTCCCCAGATACGCAGTATTTT. Protein sequence: CASISSPDTQYF.

The chain combines TRBV30 with TRBJ1-2; no firm D call. The V gene's germline CDR1 is GTSNPN and CDR2 SVGIG (reference sequence). Deletions cut 4 bases from V and 1 base from J, with 10 bases between. The CDR3 covers 13 residues. DNA for the CDR3: TGTGCCTGGATATCGGGGTATAACTATGGCTACACCTTC. Its protein product is CAWISGYNYGYTF. Full variable domain (rest looked up from reference TRBV30 and TRBJ1-2): SQTIHQWPATLVQPVGSPLSLECTVEGTSNPNLYWYRQAAGRGLQLLFYSVGIGQISSEVPQNLSASRPQDRQFILSSKKLLLSDSGFYLCAWISGYNYGYTFGSGTRLTVV.

The chain uses TRBV4-1 and TRBJ2-2; the match to TRBD2 covers 12 bases. The J segment lost 0 bases and the V segment lost 4 bases, leaving 3 bases of the junction unmatched. Germline-derived CDR1 and CDR2 are MGHRA and YSYEKL. The CDR3 is 17 residues long. The CDR3 DNA reads TGCGCCAGCAGCCGAGGACTAGCGGGATCGAACACCGGGGAGCTGTTTTTT. Amino acids: CASSRGLAGSNTGELFF.

The chain is built from TRBV9 and TRBJ2-5, with a weak D call TRBD2 (5 bases). The CDR3 sequence is 18 residues long. CDR1 SGDLS and CDR2 YYNGEE come from the germline V gene. Trimming took off 0 bases at V and 4 bases at J, with 22 bases between the two ends. CDR3 region: CASSVDGSRRFEGETQYF. The CDR3 DNA reads as TGTGCCAGCAGCGTAGACGGATCCCGGCGATTCGAGGGAGAGACCCAGTACTTC.

This CDR3 is CASSQEVSGGSYNEQFF. CDR3 DNA sequence: TGCGCCAGCAGCCAAGAGGTATCGGGAGGCTCCTACAATGAGCAGTTCTTC. The chain recombines TRBV4-1 with TRBJ2-1, with 7 bases identical to TRBD2. Losses at the gene ends were 0 bases for V and 0 bases for J; bases not matched to a gene: 5. Germline V gene data show CDR1 as MGHRA and CDR2 as YSYEKL. The CDR3 length is 17 residues.

The chain is built from TRBV19 and TRBJ2-3; 8 bases are a match to TRBD1. The CDR3 consists of 14 residues. With 5 bases clipped from V and 3 bases from J, the junction kept 4 bases outside the gene matches. Germline V gene sequence: CDR1 LNHDA, CDR2 SQIVND (reference sequence). The CDR3 bases are TGTGCCAGTAGTTCGGACAGGGCAACAGATACGCAGTATTTT. Protein: CASSSDRATDTQYF.

The rearrangement uses TRBV5-6 and TRBJ2-3; the D gene is possibly TRBD2 (5 bases). Germline CDR1 reads SGHDT; CDR2 reads YYEEEE. The CDR3 spans 17 residues. The V end lost 0 bases, the J end lost 3 bases, and 17 bases lay between the germline ends. CDR3 sequence: CASSLVWSGEETDTQYF. CDR3 nucleotides: TGTGCCAGCAGCTTGGTGTGGAGCGGAGAAGAAACAGATACGCAGTATTTT.

The chain employs TRBV5-8 and TRBJ1-1, with TRBD1 as a possible D gene (6 bases). Germline V CDR1 and CDR2: SGHTS, YDEGEE. V lost 4 bases, J lost 3 bases, and 10 bases lay in between. The CDR3 has 13 residues. The CDR3 DNA reads TGTGCCAGCAGCCATTACAGGGACACTGAAGCTTTCTTT. This sequence encodes CASSHYRDTEAFF. The full variable domain, its missing parts supplied by reference TRBV5-8 and TRBJ1-1, is EAGVTQSPTHLIKTRGQQATLRCSPISGHTSVYWYQQALGLGLQFLLWYDEGEERNRGNFPPRFSGRQFPNYSSELNVNALELEDSALYLCASSHYRDTEAFFGQGTRLTVV.

The chain joins TRBV7-6 to TRBJ1-6, with D uncertain. The CDR3 extends over 16 amino acids. Germline CDR1 reads SGHVS; CDR2 reads FNYEAQ. V lost 0 bases and J lost 0, with 6 bases in between. In DNA, the CDR3 is TGTGCCAGCAGCTTAGCTACAAGCTCCTATAATTCACCCCTCCACTTT. Translating gives CASSLATSSYNSPLHF. Complete variable domain (other parts from reference TRBV7-6 and TRBJ1-6): GAGVSQSPRYKVTKRGQDVALRCDPISGHVSLYWYRQALGQGPEFLTYFNYEAQQDKSGLPNDRFSAERPEGSISTLTIQRTEQRDSAMYRCASSLATSSYNSPLHFGNGTRLTVT.

V and J are TRBV18 and TRBJ2-5; TRBD1 might be the D (6 bases). V was pared by 0 bases and J by 5 bases, with 10 bases between. Germline CDR1 and CDR2: KGHSH and LQKENI. The CDR3 runs to 14 residues. The CDR3: CASSPPNRDETQYF. For the CDR3, the DNA is TGTGCCAGCTCACCACCCAACAGGGACGAGACCCAGTACTTC.

In this sample, this clone turned up once. J is TRBJ1-4 and V is TRBV29-1; D unresolved. Trimming stripped 6 bases from V and 5 bases from J, with 7 bases between. The CDR3 length is 11 residues. Germline values: CDR1 SQVTM, CDR2 ANQGSEA. The CDR3 DNA reads as TGCAGCGTCCGTAGCAATGAAAAACTGTTTTTT. Its protein is CSVRSNEKLFF. Supplemented by reference TRBV29-1 and TRBJ1-4, the full variable domain reads SAVISQKPSRDICQRGTSLTIQCQVDSQVTMMFWYRQQPGQSLTLIATANQGSEATYESGFVIDKFPISRPNLTFSTLTVSNMSPEDSSIYLCSVRSNEKLFFGSGTQLSVL.

The chain recombines TRBV4-1 with TRBJ1-1, with no clear D. The CDR3 length is 15 residues. Trimming stripped 0 bases from V and 10 bases from J, with 18 bases between. Germline CDR1 MGHRA, CDR2 YSYEKL. The CDR3, as DNA: TGCGCCAGCAGCCAAGATCCGGGTGGAGGCGTGAGAGCTTTCTTT. It specifies CASSQDPGGGVRAFF.

In its sample, this clone was seen once. The rearrangement links TRBV7-8 to TRBJ2-5, with D possibly matching TRBD1 (6 bases). The length of the CDR3 is 15 residues. Germline V lookup: CDR1 SGHVS, CDR2 FQNEAQ. Trimming took off 1 base at V and 0 bases at J, with 9 bases between the two ends. CDR3 sequence reads: CASSLVGQNQETQYF. CDR3 nucleotide sequence: TGTGCCAGCAGCTTAGTTGGACAGAACCAAGAGACCCAGTACTTC.

The chain recombines TRBV20-1 with TRBJ1-1, with TRBD1 as a possible D gene (5 bases). The CDR3 has 11 residues. Trimming took off 5 bases at V and 7 bases at J, with 11 bases between the two ends. Germline V gives CDR1 DFQATT, CDR2 SNEGSKA (reference sequence). CDR3: CSAQQDGEAFF. Written as DNA, the CDR3 is TGCAGTGCTCAACAGGATGGTGAAGCTTTCTTT.

The rearrangement joins TRBV15 to TRBJ1-2; D remains ambiguous. Looked up from germline, CDR1 is LNHNV and CDR2 is YYDKDF (reference sequence). The CDR3 is made up of 12 amino acids. The germline V and J ends were trimmed by 2 bases and 7 bases, with 8 bases remaining between them. In DNA, the CDR3 is TGTGCCACCAGCAGAAGTAGGAGTGGCTACACCTTC. This encodes CATSRSRSGYTF.

This chain joins TRBV5-1 and TRBJ2-7, with a possible D match to TRBD1 (5 bases). The CDR3 has 13 amino acids. V lost 6 bases and J 0 bases, leaving 10 bases between the germline ends. In germline, CDR1 is SGHRS, CDR2 YFSETQ. The CDR3 loop is CASTPQGSYEQYF. Here the CDR3 DNA reads TGCGCCAGCACCCCCCAGGGCTCCTACGAGCAGTACTTC.

This sequence joins TRBV15 and TRBJ1-2; D unclear. Deletions cut 0 bases from V and 10 bases from J, with 15 bases between. Germline assignment: CDR1 LNHNV and CDR2 YYDKDF (reference sequence). The CDR3 has 14 amino acids. The CDR3 nucleotides are TGTGCCACCAGCAGAGATCGGACTATGGAGGACTACACCTTC. This encodes CATSRDRTMEDYTF.

This chain links TRBV28 with TRBJ2-6; no firm D call. CDR3 size: 17 residues. Looked up from germline, CDR1 is MDHEN and CDR2 is SYDVKM. Trimming took 5 bases from V and 0 from J, leaving 14 bases between them. The DNA for the CDR3 is TGTGCCAGCAGTGCCGGGTTCTGGAGCTCTGGGGCCAACGTCCTGACTTTC. This encodes CASSAGFWSSGANVLTF.

V and J are TRBV27 and TRBJ2-7; TRBD1 matches at 7 bases. Germline lookup yields CDR1 MNHEY and CDR2 SMNVEV (reference sequence). The V gene end was trimmed by 2 bases and the J gene end by 6 bases; junction bases not matched to a gene: 10. This CDR3 comprises 15 residues. The CDR3 loop reads CASSLVDRIDSEQYF. CDR3 in DNA: TGTGCCAGCAGTTTAGTGGACAGGATTGACTCCGAGCAGTACTTC.

The rearrangement links TRBV5-1 to TRBJ2-2; TRBD1 is a possible D gene (6 bases). The CDR3 contains 15 residues. The germline CDR1 and CDR2 sequences are SGHRS and YFSETQ. V was trimmed by 1 base and J by 0 bases, leaving 7 bases between them. CDR3 DNA: TGCGCCAGCAGCTTGACAGGGCCGAACACCGGGGAGCTGTTTTTT. This translates into CASSLTGPNTGELFF. Variable domain in full (rest from reference TRBV5-1 and TRBJ2-2): KAGVTQTPRYLIKTRGQQVTLSCSPISGHRSVSWYQQTPGQGLQFLFEYFSETQRNKGNFPGRFSGRQFSNSRSEMNVSTLELGDSALYLCASSLTGPNTGELFFGEGSRLTVL.

The V gene is TRBV5-4, the J gene TRBJ2-7, with D perhaps matching TRBD1 (6 bases). Germline V gene lookup returns CDR1 SGHNT and CDR2 YYREEE (reference sequence). The CDR3 is 15 residues long. Trimming stripped 2 bases from V and 4 bases from J, with 16 bases between. The chain's CDR3 is CASSFVSDRHYEQYF. In DNA, the CDR3 is TGTGCCAGCAGCTTCGTTTCTGACAGGCATTACGAGCAGTACTTC.

The chain joins TRBV4-2 to TRBJ2-3; 13 bases are a match to TRBD2. The ends lost 2 bases at V and 0 bases at J; junction bases unmatched: 11. Per the germline V gene, CDR1 is LGHNA and CDR2 is YNFKEQ. This CDR3 has 20 residues. In DNA form, the CDR3 reads TGTGCCAGCAGCCAACGCCCCGGACTAGCGGGAGCCGCTAGCACAGATACGCAGTATTTT. It specifies CASSQRPGLAGAASTDTQYF.